The present entry profiles one T cell receptor beta chain with its context. Its antigen is currently unknown. The germline V gene has CDR1 MNHNS and CDR2 SASEGT. Unmatched junction bases numbered 1, after V lost 3 bases and J lost 2 bases. The CDR3 is made up of 14 amino acids. Researchers ran the PCR with 60 Vbeta and 13 Jbeta primers. The method was immunoSEQ multiplex PCR; TCRdb's version includes in-frame clones alone and lacks a portion of them. The sample carries over 100,000 clones, approximately 60% recorded once. This sample was taken from a study of cytomegalovirus exposure and HLA in healthy donors. Whole-study results and caveats: Specificity for CMV antigens was confirmed in vitro for three of the CMV-associated chains. Later analysis showed TCR association rates varying by HLA locus, highest for DRB1 and lowest for HLA-C.

The TCR originated in a woman aged 40 to 50 in good health and CMV-seronegative. The V gene is TRBV6-1, the J gene TRBJ2-3; 8 bases map to TRBD2. The material sequenced was PBMCs. The CDR3 reads CASSERGATDTQYF. The CDR3 bases are TGTGCCAGCAGTGAGCGGGGGGCCACAGATACGCAGTATTTT.